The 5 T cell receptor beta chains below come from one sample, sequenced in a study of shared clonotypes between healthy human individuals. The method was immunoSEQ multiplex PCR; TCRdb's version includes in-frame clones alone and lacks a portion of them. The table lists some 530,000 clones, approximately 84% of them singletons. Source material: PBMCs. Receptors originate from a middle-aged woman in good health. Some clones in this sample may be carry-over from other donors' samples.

The CDR3 protein is CATSRDQGRTEQYF. CDR3 DNA: TGTGCCACCAGCAGAGACCAAGGACGGACGGAGCAGTACTTC. This chain joins TRBV15 and TRBJ2-7; D ambiguous. Trimming stripped 0 bases from V and 7 bases from J, with 13 bases between. The CDR3 spans 14 residues. CDR1 LNHNV and CDR2 YYDKDF come from the germline V gene (reference sequence).

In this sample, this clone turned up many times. The CDR3 loop reads CASGEGLNQPQHF. The CDR3 DNA reads as TGTGCCAGCGGGGAAGGGTTAAATCAGCCCCAGCATTTT. The rearrangement uses TRBV6-6 and TRBJ1-5, with D unresolved. The CDR3 loop spans 13 amino acids. Germline-derived CDR1 and CDR2 are MNHNY and SVGAGI (reference sequence). Trimming shortened V by 8 bases and J by 4 bases, and 12 bases separated the two germline ends.

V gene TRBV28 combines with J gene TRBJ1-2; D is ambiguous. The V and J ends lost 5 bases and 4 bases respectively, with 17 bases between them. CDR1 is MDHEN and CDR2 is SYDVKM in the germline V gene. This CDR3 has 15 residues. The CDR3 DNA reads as TGTGCCAGCAGTCTTATGGGTGGGGTCCTCTATGGCTACACCTTC. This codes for CASSLMGGVLYGYTF.

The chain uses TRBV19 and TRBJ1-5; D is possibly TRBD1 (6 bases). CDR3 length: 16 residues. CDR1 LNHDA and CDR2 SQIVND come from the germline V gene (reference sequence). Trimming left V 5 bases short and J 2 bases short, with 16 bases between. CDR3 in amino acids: CASSQGVGGGNQPQHF. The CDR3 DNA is TGTGCCAGTAGTCAGGGCGTCGGGGGCGGCAATCAGCCCCAGCATTTT.

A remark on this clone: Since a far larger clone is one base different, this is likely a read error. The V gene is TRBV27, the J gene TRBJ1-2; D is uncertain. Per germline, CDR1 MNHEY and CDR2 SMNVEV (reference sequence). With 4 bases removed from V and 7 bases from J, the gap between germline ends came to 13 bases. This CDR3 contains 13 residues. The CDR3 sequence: CASSSYSGLGYTF. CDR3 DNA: TGTGCCAGCAGTTCTTACAGTGGACTTGGCTACACCTTC.